Listed here are 25 T cell receptor beta chains from one sample, sequenced in a study of control samples from healthy donors and cancer patients. Method: immunoSEQ multiplex PCR; TCRdb's copy keeps in-frame clones and lacks some. This table has over 150,000 clones, under 96% appearing once. Source material: blood. The receptors were sampled from a woman in her twenties or thirties in good health.

The chain uses TRBV7-6 and TRBJ1-4; tentatively, D is TRBD1 (5 bases). The germline gives CDR1 SGHVS, CDR2 FNYEAQ. With 5 bases removed from V and 10 bases from J, the gap between germline ends came to 20 bases. This CDR3 contains 15 residues. CDR3 loop: CASSPRAGRGGKLFF. CDR3 nucleotides: TGTGCCAGCAGCCCGAGAGCAGGGCGGGGTGGAAAACTGTTTTTT.

This chain links TRBV6-5 with TRBJ1-1; D unresolved. This CDR3 comprises 13 residues. V dropped 7 bases and J dropped 5 bases, with 14 bases sitting between them. CDR1 MNHEY and CDR2 SVGAGI come from the germline V gene. The CDR3 spells CASTPSGWTEAFF. CDR3 coding DNA: TGTGCCAGCACCCCGTCTGGATGGACTGAAGCTTTCTTT.

CDR3 loop: CASSYWAGAPYEQYF. In nucleotides, the CDR3 is TGTGCCAGCAGTTACTGGGCGGGAGCCCCCTACGAGCAGTACTTC. The chain recombines TRBV6-5 with TRBJ2-7; 7 nucleotides line up with TRBD2. Germline assignment: CDR1 MNHEY and CDR2 SVGAGI. V dropped 1 base and J dropped 2; count of bases not matched to a gene: 5. This CDR3 has 15 amino acids.

The sample holds one count of this clone. The genes are TRBV2 and TRBJ2-3; 8 bases are a match to TRBD2. J was trimmed by 2 bases and V by 6 bases; bases with no gene match: 7. Germline V CDR1 and CDR2: SNHLY, FYNNEI. This CDR3 is 15 amino acids long. CDR3 residues: CASRSLAATTDTQYF. CDR3 coding DNA: TGTGCCAGCAGATCACTAGCGGCGACCACAGATACGCAGTATTTT.

The chain is built from TRBV28 and TRBJ2-7; D call uncertain. The germline V and J ends were trimmed by 5 bases and 6 bases, with 17 bases remaining between them. Germline V lookup: CDR1 MDHEN, CDR2 SYDVKM. This CDR3 has 14 amino acids. The CDR3 DNA sequence: TGTGCCAGCAGTAGGACGGTGCTCGTCTCCGAGCAGTACTTC. Protein product: CASSRTVLVSEQYF.

This sequence joins TRBV15 and TRBJ1-5; weak D call: TRBD1 (5 bases). Looked up from germline, CDR1 is LNHNV and CDR2 is YYDKDF (reference sequence). Trimming cost V 0 bases and J 7 bases, with 13 bases left between them. The length of the CDR3 is 15 residues. CDR3 protein: CATSRDPGYRQPQHF. The CDR3 bases are TGTGCCACCAGCAGAGATCCGGGGTACAGGCAGCCCCAGCATTTT.

The chain recombines TRBV7-9 with TRBJ2-3; 9 bases map to TRBD2. The J segment lost 5 bases and the V segment lost 5 bases, leaving 11 bases of the junction unmatched. The CDR3 consists of 16 residues. The V gene's germline CDR1 is SEHNR and CDR2 FQNEAQ (reference sequence). CDR3 amino acids: CASSPRLREGQDTQYF. The CDR3 DNA follows: TGTGCCAGCAGCCCCCGCCTGCGGGAGGGCCAAGATACGCAGTATTTT.

The gene calls are TRBV7-2 and TRBJ2-1; TRBD2 matches 8 bases. The junction had 18 bases not matched to a gene; V was cut back by 3 bases and J by 8 bases. The CDR3 spans 18 residues. CDR1 and CDR2 from the germline V gene are SGHTA and FQGNSA. CDR3 loop: CASSFQARGLAPLDEQFF. The CDR3 DNA sequence: TGTGCCAGCAGCTTCCAGGCCCGCGGACTAGCCCCATTGGATGAGCAGTTCTTC.

The chain recombines TRBV13 with TRBJ2-1, with 8 bases that match TRBD1. Germline V gene data show CDR1 as PRHDT and CDR2 as FYEKMQ (reference sequence). The CDR3 spans 16 residues. J lost 9 bases, V lost 7 bases, and 17 bases had no gene match. CDR3 bases: TGTGCCAGCAACCCTGTGGGCCTTGACAGGGGCGCTGAGCAGTTCTTC. Translation: CASNPVGLDRGAEQFF.

V gene TRBV2 combines with J gene TRBJ1-3; D may be TRBD1 (6 bases). V was pared by 5 bases and J by 4 bases, with 12 bases between. Germline V lookup: CDR1 SNHLY, CDR2 FYNNEI. The CDR3 consists of 14 residues. The CDR3: CASSHGQTGNTIYF. The CDR3, as DNA: TGTGCCAGCAGTCACGGACAGACCGGAAACACCATATATTTT. The full variable domain, its missing parts supplied by reference TRBV2 and TRBJ1-3, is EPEVTQTPSHQVTQMGQEVILRCVPISNHLYFYWYRQILGQKVEFLVSFYNNEISEKSEIFDDQFSVERPDGSNFTLKIRSTKLEDSAMYFCASSHGQTGNTIYFGEGSWLTVV.

This clone has only one observation. The CDR3 here is CASRGTGSNEQFF. CDR3 coding DNA: TGTGCCAGCAGAGGGACAGGGAGCAATGAGCAGTTCTTC. This chain joins TRBV28 and TRBJ2-1, with 9 bases that match TRBD1. The CDR3 length is 13 residues. From germline, CDR1 is MDHEN and CDR2 SYDVKM. V gave up 6 bases and J gave up 6 bases; unmatched junction bases: 3.

The V gene is TRBV6-5, the J gene TRBJ1-5; TRBD1 matches at 7 bases. Trimming cost V 7 bases and J 9 bases; bases outside gene matches: 6. This CDR3 comprises 12 residues. CDR1 and CDR2 from the germline V gene are MNHEY and SVGAGI. The CDR3 is CASNRQGSPQHF. The CDR3 coding sequence is TGTGCCAGCAACCGACAGGGTTCGCCCCAGCATTTT.

This chain connects TRBV7-3 to TRBJ2-6; D is unclear. V dropped 5 bases and J dropped 0 bases, with 11 bases sitting between them. The CDR3 sequence is 16 residues long. Germline CDR1 reads SGHTA; CDR2 reads FQGTGA. The CDR3 is CASSRGQSSGANVLTF. DNA of the CDR3: TGTGCCAGCAGCCGCGGCCAGAGCTCTGGGGCCAACGTCCTGACTTTC.

The rearrangement joins TRBV5-1 to TRBJ1-5; 7 bases line up with TRBD1. With V trimmed by 0 bases and J by 3 bases, 6 bases remained unmatched. Germline V gene sequence: CDR1 SGHRS, CDR2 YFSETQ. The CDR3 length is 16 residues. In nucleotides, the CDR3 is TGCGCCAGCAGCTTGGAGGGGGCTCACCCCAATCAGCCCCAGCATTTT. Translated: CASSLEGAHPNQPQHF.

This rearrangement joins TRBV6-2 or TRBV6-3 to TRBJ2-3; D is perhaps TRBD2 (6 bases). In germline, CDR1 is MNHEY, CDR2 SVGEGT. Trimming pared 3 bases from V and 0 bases from J, leaving 16 bases between. The CDR3 totals 17 residues. CDR3 nucleotide sequence: TGTGCCAGCAGTTATTCACCCCTAGCGTCTAGCACAGATACGCAGTATTTT. The encoded protein is CASSYSPLASSTDTQYF.

This sequence joins TRBV19 and TRBJ2-7, with a possible D match to TRBD1 (6 bases). This CDR3 spans 15 amino acids. The germline V gene encodes CDR1 LNHDA and CDR2 SQIVND (reference sequence). With 3 bases removed from V and 3 bases from J, the gap between germline ends came to 15 bases. CDR3 loop: CASSILGQGHYEQYF. The CDR3, as DNA: TGTGCCAGTAGTATCCTTGGGCAGGGACACTACGAGCAGTACTTC.

This rearrangement joins TRBV19 to TRBJ2-3; D not resolved. This CDR3 region has 15 residues. Germline CDR1 is LNHDA and CDR2 is SQIVND (reference sequence). Deletions cut 6 bases from V and 0 bases from J, with 13 bases between. CDR3 coding DNA: TGTGCCAGTAGCCACTCCGCCATTAGCACAGATACGCAGTATTTT. It specifies CASSHSAISTDTQYF.

The chain is built from TRBV4-1 and TRBJ1-2, with D possibly being TRBD1 (6 bases). The CDR3 has 13 amino acids. V dropped 1 base and J dropped 8 bases, with 11 bases sitting between them. The germline CDR1 and CDR2 sequences are MGHRA and YSYEKL. CDR3 in amino acids: CASSQAGAKGYTF. The CDR3 nucleotides are TGCGCCAGCAGCCAAGCAGGGGCTAAAGGCTACACCTTC.

This clone occurred once. V is TRBV5-1 and J is TRBJ1-1; D possibly corresponds to TRBD1 (6 bases). There are 19 residues in the CDR3. Germline CDR1 is SGHRS and CDR2 is YFSETQ. V lost 3 bases, J lost 1 base, and 25 bases lay in between. This chain's CDR3 is CASSSLGLGAGERNTEAFF. CDR3 in DNA: TGCGCCAGCAGCTCGCTAGGTTTGGGGGCCGGGGAGAGGAACACTGAAGCTTTCTTT.

The genes are TRBV6-5 and TRBJ1-6, with a possible D match to TRBD1 (6 bases). Per germline, CDR1 MNHEY and CDR2 SVGAGI. V gave up 2 bases and J gave up 5 bases, with 13 bases separating them. This CDR3 spans 16 amino acids. In DNA form, the CDR3 reads TGTGCCAGCAGTTACCTCTCCCAGGGGAATAATTCACCCCTCCACTTT. Translating it yields CASSYLSQGNNSPLHF.

The V call is TRBV6-5, the J call TRBJ2-7; no firm D call. The CDR3 extends over 12 amino acids. Between the trimmed V and J ends, which lost 10 bases and 4 bases, there was a span of 14 bases. Germline-derived CDR1 and CDR2 are MNHEY and SVGAGI. The CDR3 DNA reads as TGTGCCACCATAGTGGGGAATTACGAGCAGTACTTC. Its protein is CATIVGNYEQYF.

This chain joins TRBV28 and TRBJ1-6; a weak D match, TRBD1 (5 bases). The length of the CDR3 is 18 residues. Trimming left V 2 bases short and J 6 bases short, with 20 bases between. CDR1 MDHEN and CDR2 SYDVKM come from the germline V gene. CDR3 sequence: CASSLVKRGPTTNSPLHF. As DNA, the CDR3 is TGTGCCAGCAGTTTAGTGAAGAGGGGCCCTACTACTAATTCACCCCTCCACTTT.

The chain couples TRBV11-2 to TRBJ2-7; D gene ambiguous. The CDR3 totals 13 residues. Germline values: CDR1 SGHAT, CDR2 FQNNGV. V dropped 4 bases and J dropped 0 bases, with 7 bases sitting between them. The CDR3 sequence: CASSSTLSYEQYF. CDR3 nucleotides: TGTGCCAGCAGCTCGACACTCTCCTACGAGCAGTACTTC.

This chain joins TRBV7-2 and TRBJ2-1; no definite D call. The CDR3 runs 11 residues. Germline CDR1 SGHTA, CDR2 FQGNSA. Trimming cost V 2 bases and J 8 bases, with 4 bases left between them. CDR3 residues: CASSLLDEQFF. In nucleotides, the CDR3 is TGTGCCAGCAGCTTATTGGATGAGCAGTTCTTC.

This clone is labeled as medium-sized. The chain carries TRBV29-1 and TRBJ2-5, with 9 bases lining up with TRBD2. The V segment lost 6 bases and the J segment 1 base; nucleotides outside the gene matches: 6. Germline assignment: CDR1 SQVTM and CDR2 ANQGSEA. This CDR3 contains 14 residues. This CDR3 is CSVERLAVQETQYF. CDR3 nucleotide sequence: TGCAGCGTGGAGAGACTAGCGGTCCAAGAGACCCAGTACTTC.